This entry lists 18 T cell receptor beta chains sequenced from one sample in a study of blood T cells in healthy people across ages. The authors ran a second PCR of roughly 6 to 11 cycles using a sample-barcoded 5' primer and a J-beta primer mix. Each CDR3 protein gets one entry after TCRdb re-called the 5' RACE reads with MiXCR. The sample holds approximately 600,000 distinct CDR3 sequences, roughly three fifths seen once. Source material: blood. The receptors were sampled from a man between 60 and 75 years old in good health.

The J gene is TRBJ2-4, the V gene TRBV6-4; D remains unclear. The J call is doubtful: the DNA matches TRBJ2-7 better. CDR1 MRHNA and CDR2 SNTAGT come from the germline V gene. The CDR3 consists of 13 residues. CDR3 residues: CARPPRLVNEQYF. CDR3 DNA sequence: TGTGCCAGACCCCCGAGGCTCGTGAACGAGCAGTACTTC.

The rearrangement uses TRBV20-1 and TRBJ2-1; 11 bases are a match to TRBD2. The CDR3 contains 17 residues. Germline CDR1 is DFQATT and CDR2 is SNEGSKA (reference sequence). V was clipped by 1 base and J by 1 base; unmatched bases: 6. CDR3 nucleotides: TGCAGTGCTAGAGCACTAGCGGGGGACTCTTCCTACAATGAGCAGTTCTTC. Translated: CSARALAGDSSYNEQFF.

This clonotype has only a few counts. The chain has TRBV10-3 and TRBJ2-1; D might be TRBD1 or TRBD2, each matching 7 bases. This CDR3 is 15 amino acids long. The V gene lost 4 bases and the J gene lost 5 bases, with 15 bases spanning the gap. Looked up from germline, CDR1 is ENHRY and CDR2 is SYGVKD. CDR3 in DNA: TGTGCCATCAGTGCGCGGCAGGGGGGGCACAATGAGCAGTTCTTC. Amino acid sequence: CAISARQGGHNEQFF.

The chain couples TRBV5-1 to TRBJ2-5; 8 nucleotides match TRBD1. Trimming cost V 4 bases and J 0 bases; bases outside gene matches: 5. Germline V gene sequence: CDR1 SGHRS, CDR2 YFSETQ. The CDR3 has 15 residues. The CDR3 nucleotides read TGCGCCAGCAGCCCGACAGGGGCCCACCAAGAGACCCAGTACTTC. It encodes CASSPTGAHQETQYF.

The chain employs TRBV6-5 and TRBJ2-6; D is possibly TRBD1 or TRBD2 (5 bases each). Germline assignment: CDR1 MNHEY and CDR2 SVGAGI. V was trimmed by 2 bases and J by 4 bases, leaving 9 bases between them. The CDR3 covers 15 residues. The CDR3 here is CASSYGDPGANVLTF. Written as DNA, the CDR3 is TGTGCCAGCAGTTACGGGGACCCCGGGGCCAACGTCCTGACTTTC.

This clonotype appeared a single time. The chain combines TRBV20-1 with TRBJ1-1, with D perhaps TRBD1 (5 bases). The germline CDR1 and CDR2 sequences are DFQATT and SNEGSKA (reference sequence). The CDR3 extends over 12 amino acids. Trimming cost V 6 bases and J 3 bases, with 11 bases left between them. CDR3 nucleotides: TGCAGTGCGATTATAGGGGACACTGAAGCTTTCTTT. This codes for CSAIIGDTEAFF.

The chain couples TRBV10-3 to TRBJ2-7; 9 nucleotides match TRBD2. Germline CDR1 is ENHRY and CDR2 is SYGVKD. The CDR3 runs 17 residues. J lost 7 bases, V lost 4 bases, and 17 bases had no gene match. CDR3 region: CAISGRGGQGSYNEQYF. DNA of the CDR3: TGTGCCATCAGTGGGCGGGGGGGCCAGGGCTCCTACAATGAGCAGTACTTC.

For the CDR3, the DNA is TGTGCCAGCAGCTTGAACGGCGGAAACTCCTACGAGCAGTACTTC. This encodes CASSLNGGNSYEQYF. This rearrangement joins TRBV5-6 to TRBJ2-4; D is undetermined. Gene TRBJ2-7 matches the end of the DNA better, so the J call may be wrong. Germline lookup yields CDR1 SGHDT and CDR2 YYEEEE. The CDR3 loop spans 15 amino acids.

This chain links TRBV7-9 with TRBJ2-1; 9 bases are shared with TRBD2. The V gene end was trimmed by 3 bases and the J gene end by 7 bases; junction bases not matched to a gene: 7. Germline V gives CDR1 SEHNR, CDR2 FQNEAQ (reference sequence). The length of the CDR3 is 15 residues. The CDR3, as DNA: TGTGCCAGCAGCTTCGTGGGGAGCGGGGGGAATGAGCAGTTCTTC. Translating gives CASSFVGSGGNEQFF. The entire variable domain, with the rest obtained from reference TRBV7-9 and TRBJ2-1, is as follows: DTGVSQNPRHKITKRGQNVTFRCDPISEHNRLYWYRQTLGQGPEFLTYFQNEAQLEKSRLLSDRFSAERPKGSFSTLEIQRTEQGDSAMYLCASSFVGSGGNEQFFGPGTRLTVL.

This clonotype showed up just a few times. This chain connects TRBV3-1 to TRBJ1-6; no firm D call. Looked up from germline, CDR1 is LGHDT and CDR2 is YNNKEL (reference sequence). The CDR3 extends over 16 amino acids. With 5 bases removed from V and 13 bases from J, the gap between germline ends came to 24 bases. The CDR3 loop reads CASSYGVPPVGSPLHF. DNA of the CDR3: TGTGCCAGCAGCTACGGCGTCCCGCCAGTCGGCTCCCCCCTCCACTTT.

This clonotype appeared a few times. This chain uses TRBV3-1 with TRBJ2-7, with D maybe TRBD2 (5 bases). The germline V and J ends were trimmed by 2 bases and 0 bases, with 17 bases remaining between them. Germline loops: CDR1 LGHDT, CDR2 YNNKEL (reference sequence). The CDR3 extends over 17 amino acids. The CDR3 spells CASSQLKIPGLSYEQYF. The CDR3 bases are TGTGCCAGCAGCCAACTAAAGATTCCCGGACTCTCCTACGAGCAGTACTTC.

This clonotype was seen repeatedly, ten times or more. This chain connects TRBV20-1 to TRBJ2-7, with TRBD1 as a possible D gene (6 bases). The CDR3 has 12 residues. The germline V gene has CDR1 DFQATT and CDR2 SNEGSKA (reference sequence). Trimming removed 5 bases from V and 6 bases from J, with 14 bases in between. This chain's CDR3 is CSAYPQGPEQYF. CDR3 DNA: TGCAGTGCTTATCCCCAGGGGCCCGAGCAGTACTTC.

The V gene is TRBV28, the J gene TRBJ1-4; a possible D gene is TRBD1 (5 bases). CDR3 length: 15 amino acids. The germline CDR1 and CDR2 sequences are MDHEN and SYDVKM. V dropped 4 bases and J dropped 0 bases, with 9 bases sitting between them. The CDR3 sequence is CASSSRQTTNEKLFF. CDR3 sequence (DNA): TGTGCCAGCAGTTCACGACAGACAACTAATGAAAAACTGTTTTTT.

V is TRBV6-1 and J is TRBJ2-7; 11 nucleotides agree with TRBD2. Gene TRBJ2-5 matches the end of the DNA better, so the J call may be wrong. The CDR3 has 15 amino acids. Germline V lookup: CDR1 MNHNS, CDR2 SASEGT. CDR3 residues: CASSARLAGIGTQYF. The CDR3, as DNA: TGTGCCAGCAGCGCCCGACTAGCGGGGATTGGGACCCAGTACTTC.

The V and J genes are TRBV5-1 and TRBJ2-5; TRBD1 agrees at 9 bases. The J call may be incorrect, as the DNA end agrees better with TRBJ2-7. The CDR3 covers 15 residues. CDR1 SGHRS and CDR2 YFSETQ come from the germline V gene. CDR3 region: CASSSYDRGGYEQYF. For the CDR3, the DNA is TGCGCCAGCAGCTCCTACGACAGGGGGGGCTACGAGCAGTACTTC.

V is TRBV15 and J is TRBJ1-6; 12 bases line up with TRBD1. The J segment lost 9 bases and the V segment lost 0 bases, leaving 6 bases of the junction unmatched. Germline-derived CDR1 and CDR2 are LNHNV and YYDKDF (reference sequence). This CDR3 comprises 17 residues. The CDR3 sequence is CATSRDSGTGGGSPLHF. Written as DNA, the CDR3 is TGTGCCACCAGCAGAGATTCAGGGACAGGGGGCGGTTCACCCCTCCACTTT.

This chain uses TRBV9 with TRBJ2-5, with 13 nucleotides matching TRBD2. The CDR3 totals 16 residues. V dropped 3 bases and J dropped 2; count of bases not matched to a gene: 4. Per germline, CDR1 SGDLS and CDR2 YYNGEE. DNA of the CDR3: TGTGCCAGCAGCGCCCGGGGACTAGCGGGGCAAGAGACCCAGTACTTC. Encoded protein: CASSARGLAGQETQYF.

CDR3 region: CASRSGGGSISSYNEQFF. The CDR3, as DNA: TGTGCCAGCAGATCGGGGGGAGGGTCCATCAGCTCCTACAATGAGCAGTTCTTC. This chain uses TRBV12-3 or TRBV12-4 with TRBJ2-1; TRBD2 agrees at 7 bases. The CDR3 has 18 amino acids. With V trimmed by 6 bases and J by 0 bases, 14 bases remained unmatched.